These 17 T cell receptor beta chains originate from one sample sequenced in a study of OX40 agonist ivuxolimab in advanced cancers. Some clones are missing from TCRdb's copy, which holds only in-frame ones; the method was immunoSEQ multiplex PCR. In the table there are fewer than 85,000 clones, roughly 84% of which are singletons. Source: CD4+ or CD8+ T cells sorted from blood, taken in a trial of the OX40 agonist ivuxolimab. The receptor source for this set is an adult with an advanced solid tumor such as melanoma, head and neck, liver or kidney cancer.

The genes are TRBV11-1 and TRBJ1-2; D may be TRBD1 (6 bases). This CDR3 comprises 15 residues. Trimming left V 2 bases short and J 6 bases short, with 16 bases between. Germline lookup yields CDR1 SGHAT and CDR2 FQDESV (reference sequence). The CDR3 nucleotides are TGTGCCAGCAGCTTAATTACAGGGAAGGGAAATGGCTACACCTTC. Its translation: CASSLITGKGNGYTF.

The genes are TRBV25-1 and TRBJ2-3; 13 bases agree with TRBD2. The CDR3 has 16 amino acids. J lost 4 bases, V lost 1 base, and 2 bases had no gene match. The germline V gene encodes CDR1 MGHDK and CDR2 SYGVNS. CDR3 sequence reads: CASSEWTSGSPDTQYF. The CDR3 DNA is TGTGCCAGCAGTGAATGGACTAGCGGGAGTCCAGATACGCAGTATTTT.

This clone was observed a handful of times. The V and J genes are TRBV11-3 and TRBJ2-7; D uncertain. The CDR3 contains 13 residues. V was trimmed by 0 bases and J by 5 bases, leaving 8 bases between them. Germline V lookup: CDR1 SGHNT, CDR2 YENEEA. The DNA of the CDR3 is TGTGCCAGCAGCTTAGATTCGACGAACGAGCAGTACTTC. Translated: CASSLDSTNEQYF.

Written as DNA, the CDR3 is TGTGCCAGCCAAAATGTCACAGGTCTAACGCAGTATTTT. Translated, it gives CASQNVTGLTQYF. This chain connects TRBV7-2 to TRBJ2-3, with TRBD1 as a possible D gene (5 bases). V lost 8 bases and J 9 bases, leaving 18 bases between the germline ends. The CDR3 is made up of 13 amino acids. CDR1 and CDR2 (germline): SGHTA, FQGNSA.

V gene TRBV6-1 combines with J gene TRBJ2-7; D not certain. Germline CDR1 MNHNS, CDR2 SASEGT. Trimming cost V 3 bases and J 2 bases, with 11 bases left between them. This CDR3 spans 14 amino acids. The CDR3 DNA reads as TGTGCCAGCAGTGACCCCGTTCGGACCTACGAGCAGTACTTC. Protein: CASSDPVRTYEQYF.

The genes are TRBV11-2 and TRBJ2-5; D is uncertain. V was clipped by 0 bases and J by 10 bases, with 15 bases between them. The germline V gene encodes CDR1 SGHAT and CDR2 FQNNGV. There are 14 residues in the CDR3. The CDR3, as DNA: TGTGCCAGCAGCTTAGATAGTTTTGGCAGGAGCCAGTACTTC. This encodes CASSLDSFGRSQYF.

The chain has TRBV7-3 and TRBJ2-5, with D tentatively TRBD1 (5 bases). Germline V CDR1 and CDR2: SGHTA, FQGTGA. The CDR3 runs 13 residues. Trimming stripped 2 bases from V and 5 bases from J, with 9 bases between. The CDR3 spells CASSLLPGETQYF. CDR3 nucleotides: TGTGCCAGCAGCTTACTTCCAGGGGAGACCCAGTACTTC.

This sequence joins TRBV9 and TRBJ1-1, with TRBD1 identical over 10 bases. CDR3 length: 13 residues. Losses at the gene ends were 7 bases for V and 5 bases for J; bases not matched to a gene: 5. Germline V gene sequence: CDR1 SGDLS, CDR2 YYNGEE. The CDR3 sequence is CASGGTGVTEAFF. DNA of the CDR3: TGTGCCAGCGGAGGGACAGGGGTTACTGAAGCTTTCTTT.

The CDR3 is CSARQVDELFF. The CDR3 coding sequence is TGCAGTGCTAGACAGGTCGACGAGCTGTTTTTT. The chain links TRBV20-1 to TRBJ2-2; D is undetermined. Germline V lookup: CDR1 DFQATT, CDR2 SNEGSKA (reference sequence). The V end was cut by 2 bases, the J end by 11 bases, with 9 bases between. This CDR3 comprises 11 residues.

This clone has only one observation. V is TRBV15 and J is TRBJ1-5; D not certain. The V end lost 0 bases, the J end lost 0 bases, and 6 bases lay between the germline ends. Germline CDR1 and CDR2: LNHNV and YYDKDF (reference sequence). The CDR3 is made up of 15 amino acids. The CDR3 nucleotides read TGTGCCACCAGCAGAGACAGCTATAGCAATCAGCCCCAGCATTTT. Its translation is CATSRDSYSNQPQHF.

This clone came up once. The rearrangement joins TRBV13 to TRBJ2-2; the D is unclear. Germline V gene sequence: CDR1 PRHDT, CDR2 FYEKMQ (reference sequence). The V gene lost 5 bases and the J gene lost 4 bases, with 14 bases spanning the gap. The CDR3 is made up of 15 amino acids. CDR3 in amino acids: CASSNLVGSTGELFF. The CDR3 nucleotides are TGTGCCAGCAGCAATCTCGTGGGCAGCACCGGGGAGCTGTTTTTT.

The chain joins TRBV27 to TRBJ2-7; possibly TRBD1 or TRBD2 for D (5 bases each). This CDR3 comprises 14 residues. Trimming pared 5 bases from V and 3 bases from J, leaving 14 bases between. CDR1 MNHEY and CDR2 SMNVEV come from the germline V gene (reference sequence). The CDR3 protein is CASSPGRKNYEQYF. CDR3 nucleotide sequence: TGTGCCAGCAGTCCGGGACGGAAGAACTACGAGCAGTACTTC.

This chain connects TRBV5-1 to TRBJ2-3, with D perhaps TRBD1 (7 bases). With 3 bases removed from V and 1 base from J, the gap between germline ends came to 12 bases. In germline, CDR1 is SGHRS, CDR2 YFSETQ. The CDR3 has 15 amino acids. Here the CDR3 DNA reads TGCGCCAGCAGCTCGCAGGGGGGCCGCACAGATACGCAGTATTTT. This codes for CASSSQGGRTDTQYF.

DNA for the CDR3: TGTGCAAGTCGCTGTAGCGGTCTAAGCTCCTACGAGCAGTACTTC. It specifies CASRCSGLSSYEQYF. V usage is TRBV12-2 and J usage is TRBJ2-7; the table's D call, TRBD2, has no DNA check behind it. TRBV12-2 is a pseudogene segment. CDR3 length: 15 amino acids.

V and J are TRBV7-3 and TRBJ2-2, with a weak D call TRBD2 (6 bases). Germline CDR1 reads SGHTA; CDR2 reads FQGTGA. This CDR3 is built from 15 residues. With 5 bases removed from V and 1 base from J, the gap between germline ends came to 11 bases. The CDR3 sequence is CASSTGLRNTGELFF. The CDR3 bases are TGTGCCAGCAGCACGGGACTCAGGAACACCGGGGAGCTGTTTTTT.

The chain is built from TRBV5-1 and TRBJ2-3; D possibly corresponds to TRBD1 (5 bases). The CDR3 runs to 16 residues. Germline lookup yields CDR1 SGHRS and CDR2 YFSETQ. Trimming removed 0 bases at V and 0 bases at J, with 11 bases between. The CDR3 here is CASSLAQAGSTDTQYF. CDR3 sequence (DNA): TGCGCCAGCAGCTTGGCCCAGGCAGGGAGCACAGATACGCAGTATTTT. The complete variable domain, with remaining parts taken from reference TRBV5-1 and TRBJ2-3, reads KAGVTQTPRYLIKTRGQQVTLSCSPISGHRSVSWYQQTPGQGLQFLFEYFSETQRNKGNFPGRFSGRQFSNSRSEMNVSTLELGDSALYLCASSLAQAGSTDTQYFGPGTRLTVL.

CDR3 nucleotides: TGTGCCATCAGTGGGACAGGGTCGAATGGCTACACCTTC. This gives the protein CAISGTGSNGYTF. The chain links TRBV10-3 to TRBJ1-2, with TRBD1 identical over 8 bases. The ends lost 4 bases at V and 6 bases at J; junction bases unmatched: 4. The CDR3 is made up of 13 amino acids. Germline CDR1 is ENHRY and CDR2 is SYGVKD.